This T cell receptor (beta chain) was profiled in a study of early stage breast cancer tumors. In the study overall: ER+/PR+/HER2- status applied to about 70% of the 16 invasive breast tumors.

General observations from the study: Comparing each tissue with blood distinguished tumor from normal in about 85% of the 16 patients. Enriched TCRB sequences shared across patients were mostly commonly generated sequences.

Worth noting for this clone: Its antigen is unidentified.

Germline trimming cut 0 bases from V and 5 bases from J; bases unmatched to any gene: 7. CDR3 length: 16 residues. Germline CDR1 SGHNT, CDR2 YYREEE (reference sequence). Each sample had two DNA replicates, around 0.53 ug blood or roughly 1.4 ug tissue. Assay: immunoSEQ multiplex PCR; the TCRdb copy retains only in-frame clones and omits some. The sample carries about 19,000 clones, 83% recorded once. This sequence originates from a person aged 65 to 85 with breast cancer. The sequenced material came from blood. The chain couples TRBV5-4 to TRBJ2-1; the match to TRBD2 covers 8 bases. DNA of the CDR3: TGTGCCAGCAGCTTGGGGTTAGCGGGGAGCAACAATGAGCAGTTCTTC. It encodes CASSLGLAGSNNEQFF. Using reference TRBV5-4 and TRBJ2-1 for the parts outside the CDR3, the full variable domain is ETGVTQSPTHLIKTRGQQVTLRCSSQSGHNTVSWYQQALGQGPQFIFQYYREEENGRGNFPPRFSGLQFPNYSSELNVNALELDDSALYLCASSLGLAGSNNEQFFGPGTRLTVL.